This TCR beta chain was identified in a study of T-cell memory formation after mild COVID-19. Overall study results and limits: Clones contracting over day 15 to 85 were CD4/CD8 balanced, with later expanders leaning CD4+.

CDR3 size: 16 residues. The germline V gene has CDR1 SGHAT and CDR2 FQNNGV. Trimming cost V 1 base and J 2 bases; bases outside gene matches: 5. Of note for this clonotype: The antigen remains undetermined.

After 5'RACE with constant-segment primers, TCR alpha and TCR beta cDNA libraries carrying sample barcodes and UMIs were obtained. TCRdb re-called the 5' RACE reads through MiXCR, storing one row per CDR3 protein. This table holds 100,000 to 130,000 distinct CDR3 sequences, roughly 14% found once. The J gene is TRBJ2-3, the V gene TRBV11-2; 8 nucleotides match TRBD1. Sequenced sample: PBMCs or a T cell subset sorted from them (not recorded which). This sequence originates from a man between 18 and 29 years old who had mild COVID-19 (a few samples of this study predate the infection). Cell type and time point are not known. The CDR3 protein is CASSLVRDRTTDTQYF. DNA of the CDR3: TGTGCCAGCAGCTTAGTCCGGGACAGGACCACAGATACGCAGTATTTT.